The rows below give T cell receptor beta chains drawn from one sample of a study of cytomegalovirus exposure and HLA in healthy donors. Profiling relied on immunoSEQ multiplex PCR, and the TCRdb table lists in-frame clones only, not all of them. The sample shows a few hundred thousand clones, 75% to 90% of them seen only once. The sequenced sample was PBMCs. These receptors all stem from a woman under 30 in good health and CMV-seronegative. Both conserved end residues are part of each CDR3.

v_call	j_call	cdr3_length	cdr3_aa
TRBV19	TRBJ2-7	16	CASSISGTGVSYEQYF
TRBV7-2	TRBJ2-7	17	CASSLTRLAGGSYEQYF
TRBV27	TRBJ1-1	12	CASSDLTTEAFF
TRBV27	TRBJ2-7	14	CASSPESGFYEQYF
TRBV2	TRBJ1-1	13	CASRGTMNTEAFF
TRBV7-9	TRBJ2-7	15	CASSVPEGGPYEQYF
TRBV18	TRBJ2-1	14	CASSPRTDDNEQFF
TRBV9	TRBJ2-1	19	CASSVEDGAAALSGNEQFF
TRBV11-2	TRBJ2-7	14	CASSYIEGDYEQYF
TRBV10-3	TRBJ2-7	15	CAISGASGVSYEQYF
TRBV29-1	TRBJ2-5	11	CSVVGGETQYF
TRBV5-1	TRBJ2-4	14	CASSSGEAKNIQYF
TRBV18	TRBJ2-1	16	CASSPRGQSPYNEQFF
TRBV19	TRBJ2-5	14	CASSVDRAQETQYF
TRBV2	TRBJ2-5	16	CASSGGTGQGTETQYF
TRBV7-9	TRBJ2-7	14	CASSLGRGLNEQYF
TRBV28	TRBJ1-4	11	CASSFSLQLFF
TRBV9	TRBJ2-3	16	CASRPGGPISTDTQYF
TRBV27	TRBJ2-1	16	CASSPGPALTYNEQFF
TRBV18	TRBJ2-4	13	CASRPYTGDIQYF
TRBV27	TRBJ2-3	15	CASSSYLGRPDTQYF
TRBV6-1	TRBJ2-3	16	CASSATLAPRGDTQYF
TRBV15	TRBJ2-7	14	CATSRDSLSYEQYF
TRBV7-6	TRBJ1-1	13	CASSLTVNTEAFF
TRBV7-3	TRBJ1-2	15	CASSPDSAGAYGYTF
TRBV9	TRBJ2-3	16	CASSVASGKAPDTQYF
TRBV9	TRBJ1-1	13	CASSVDGQNEAFF
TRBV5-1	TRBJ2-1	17	CASSLEGLAGVYNEQFF
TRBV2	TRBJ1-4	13	CASSGRAWEKLFF
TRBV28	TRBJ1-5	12	CASSNMNQPQHF
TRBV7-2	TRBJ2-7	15	CASSPRQGNSYEQYF
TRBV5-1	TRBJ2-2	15	CASSLGRSGTGELFF
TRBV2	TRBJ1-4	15	CASSGQGIANEKLFF
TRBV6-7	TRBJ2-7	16	CASSYSVHRGRYEQYF
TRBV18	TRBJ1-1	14	CASSPASANTEAFF
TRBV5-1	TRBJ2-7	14	CASSAYSDSYEQYF
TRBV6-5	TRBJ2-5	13	CASRSLGEETQYF
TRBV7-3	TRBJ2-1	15	CASSLSGISYNEQFF
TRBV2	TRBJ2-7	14	CASSGSGRTYEQYF
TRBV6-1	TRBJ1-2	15	CAIRSWEQTNYGYTF
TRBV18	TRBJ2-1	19	CASSLGLGLAGGPHNEQFF
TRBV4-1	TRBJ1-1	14	CASGRGGAATEAFF
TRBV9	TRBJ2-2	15	CASTGLAENTGELFF
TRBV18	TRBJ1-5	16	CASSAFRTGEGQPQHF
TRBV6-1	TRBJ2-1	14	CASSPLGLSNEQFF
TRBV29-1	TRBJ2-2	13	CSVELAGTGELFF
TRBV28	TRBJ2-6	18	CASSSGTAVSSGANVLTF
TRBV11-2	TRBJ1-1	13	CASRPSSATEAFF
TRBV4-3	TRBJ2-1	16	CASSQDSLAAYNEQFF
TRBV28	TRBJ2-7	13	CATQLTATYEQYF
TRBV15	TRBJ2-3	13	CATSSPPRDTQYF
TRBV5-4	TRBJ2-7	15	CASSLVASGTYEQYF